This entry is about one T cell receptor (beta chain). TCRdb keeps only in-frame clones here, not all; method: immunoSEQ multiplex PCR. The sample consists of 250,000 to 400,000 clones, more than 70% of them appearing once. The data stem from a study of blood T cell repertoires in COVID-19. CDR1 and CDR2 (germline): SGHRS, YFSETQ. The CDR3 is 14 amino acids. The V segment lost 3 bases and the J segment 7 bases; nucleotides outside the gene matches: 7. The chain is built from TRBV5-1 and TRBJ1-1; 9 nucleotides align to TRBD1. The TCR originated in a woman aged 25 to 45 with COVID-19, enrolled during active disease. Sequenced input: peripheral blood. CDR3 amino acids: CASSWGTGPGEAFF. Written as DNA, the CDR3 is TGCGCCAGCAGCTGGGGGACAGGGCCAGGTGAAGCTTTCTTT.